This entry describes one TCR beta chain. Its antigen remains unknown. This specimen belongs to a study of cytomegalovirus exposure and HLA in healthy donors. As for the study in general: Across around 400 genotyped donors, about 80% landed in the Caucasian-associated ancestry cluster.

Vbeta (60) and Jbeta (13) primers were used in the PCR. Assay used: immunoSEQ multiplex PCR; TCRdb lists only in-frame clones, some missing. The data contain more than 95,000 clones, around 64% of them singletons. Overall study results and limits: In terms of immune exposure information, only CMV serostatus was available.

The junction had 5 bases not matched to a gene; V was cut back by 2 bases and J by 2 bases. CDR3 length: 15 amino acids. The germline gives CDR1 LNHDA, CDR2 SQIVND (reference sequence). What was sequenced was PBMCs. The TCR originated in a man in his 60s in good health and CMV-seronegative. The rearrangement links TRBV19 to TRBJ1-2; 7 bases match TRBD1. The CDR3 here is CASSIRGQPNYGYTF. The DNA for the CDR3 is TGTGCCAGTAGTATAAGGGGACAGCCGAACTATGGCTACACCTTC.